This T cell receptor (beta chain) was sequenced for a study of blood T cell repertoires in COVID-19. Study-level background: PBMCs, B-cell-depleted T cells, or T cells provided the cDNA or gDNA that made up the material.

Germline V CDR1 and CDR2: MNHEY, SVGAGI. The CDR3 has 15 residues. Between the trimmed V and J ends, which lost 0 bases and 9 bases, there was a span of 12 bases. In the original processing: Amplification of reference gene primers provided the estimated nucleated cell counts. Clones were sequenced by immunoSEQ multiplex PCR, and TCRdb holds only the in-frame ones, with some missing. That table furnishes V, J and clone size, whereas the DNA furnished D and trimming. The sample consists of about 260,000 clones, around 84% of them appearing once. Sequenced: peripheral blood. The TCR sequence derives from a man in his fifties or sixties with acute or convalescent COVID-19. The chain has TRBV6-5 and TRBJ1-6; TRBD1 might be the D (6 bases). CDR3 amino acids: CASSYSYRDSSPLHF. The CDR3 region has the DNA TGTGCCAGCAGTTACTCGTACAGGGATAGTTCACCCCTCCACTTT.